The clone carrying this T cell receptor (beta chain) was detected only once. Its antigen is as yet unknown. This specimen comes from a study of T cell responses to AZD1222 COVID-19 vaccine. Overall study results and limits: Seropositive at baseline were only a handful of AZD1222 recipients. It should be noted that donors were predominantly white British and more often female, and clonal diversity was possibly underestimated. Among vaccine-associated CD4 TCRs, coverage spanned spike, with dominance at 160-218 and 743-854. Sampling captured repertoires only after the peak T cell response.

Germline V gene data show CDR1 as LGHDT and CDR2 as YNNKEL (reference sequence). Trimming took 4 bases from V and 10 from J, leaving 17 bases between them. The CDR3 loop spans 14 amino acids. Only in-frame clones appear in the TCRdb table, and some are missing; sequencing was by immunoSEQ multiplex PCR. The sample has 200,000 or so clones, about 94% seen once; the top ten hold roughly 10%. The chain has TRBV3-1 (or the pseudogene TRBV3-2) and TRBJ2-1; D gene ambiguous. The clonotype originates from an adult in good health. Material: peripheral blood, obtained on day 0 of AZD1222 vaccination. This CDR3 reads CASSRITPLGEQFF. The CDR3, as DNA: TGTGCCAGCAGCCGTATTACGCCATTGGGGGAGCAGTTCTTC.